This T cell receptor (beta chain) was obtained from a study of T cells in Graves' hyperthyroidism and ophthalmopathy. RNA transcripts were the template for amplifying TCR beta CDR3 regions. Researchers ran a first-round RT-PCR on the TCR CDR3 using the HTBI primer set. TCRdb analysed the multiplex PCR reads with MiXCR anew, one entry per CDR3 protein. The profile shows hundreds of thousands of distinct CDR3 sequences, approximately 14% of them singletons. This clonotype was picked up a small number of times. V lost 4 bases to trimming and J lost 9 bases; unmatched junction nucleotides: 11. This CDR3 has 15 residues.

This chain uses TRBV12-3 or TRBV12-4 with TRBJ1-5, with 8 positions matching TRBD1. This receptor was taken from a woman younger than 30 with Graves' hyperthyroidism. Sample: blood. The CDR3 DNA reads TGTGCCAGCAGTTCGTGGACAGGGCCCGAGGGGCCCCAGCATTTT. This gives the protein CASSSWTGPEGPQHF.